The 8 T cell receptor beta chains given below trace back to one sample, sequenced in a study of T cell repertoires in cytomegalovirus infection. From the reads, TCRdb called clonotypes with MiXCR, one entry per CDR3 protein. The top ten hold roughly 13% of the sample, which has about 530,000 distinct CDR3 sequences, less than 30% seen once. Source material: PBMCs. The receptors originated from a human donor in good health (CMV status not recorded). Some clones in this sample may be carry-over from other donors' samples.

The CDR3 region is CASRGQGSYEQYV. In DNA form, the CDR3 reads TGTGCCAGCAGGGGACAGGGATCCTACGAGCAGTACGTC. The gene calls are TRBV19 and TRBJ2-7; 9 bases are shared with TRBD1. Germline CDR1 and CDR2: LNHDA and SQIVND (reference sequence). V dropped 9 bases and J dropped 1; count of bases not matched to a gene: 4. This CDR3 has 13 residues.

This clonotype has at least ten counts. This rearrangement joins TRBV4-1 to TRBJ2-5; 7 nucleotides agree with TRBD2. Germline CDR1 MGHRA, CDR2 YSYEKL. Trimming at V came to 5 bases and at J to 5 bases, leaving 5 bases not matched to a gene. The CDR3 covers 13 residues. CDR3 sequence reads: CASSYGLEETQYF. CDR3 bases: TGCGCCAGCAGCTACGGACTAGAGGAGACCCAGTACTTC.

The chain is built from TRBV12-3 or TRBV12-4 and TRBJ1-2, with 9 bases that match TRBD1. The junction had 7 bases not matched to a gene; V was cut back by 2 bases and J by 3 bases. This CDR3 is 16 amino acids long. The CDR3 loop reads CASSLPGTGSDYGYTF. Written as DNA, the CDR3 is TGTGCCAGCAGTTTACCCGGGACAGGGTCTGACTATGGCTACACCTTC.

The CDR3: CASRWSQGTDTQYF. The DNA of the CDR3 is TGCGCCAGCCGGTGGAGTCAGGGCACAGATACGCAGTATTTT. The V gene is TRBV5-1, the J gene TRBJ2-3; D unclear. The CDR3 has 14 amino acids. CDR1 is SGHRS, CDR2 YFSETQ, per germline. Trimming pared 7 bases from V and 1 base from J, leaving 13 bases between.

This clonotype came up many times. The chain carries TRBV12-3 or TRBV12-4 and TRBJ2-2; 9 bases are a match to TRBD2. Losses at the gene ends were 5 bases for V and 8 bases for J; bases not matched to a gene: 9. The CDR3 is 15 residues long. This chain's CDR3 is CASSPRLAGVGELFF. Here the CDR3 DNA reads TGTGCCAGCAGTCCCCGATTAGCGGGAGTTGGGGAGCTGTTTTTT.

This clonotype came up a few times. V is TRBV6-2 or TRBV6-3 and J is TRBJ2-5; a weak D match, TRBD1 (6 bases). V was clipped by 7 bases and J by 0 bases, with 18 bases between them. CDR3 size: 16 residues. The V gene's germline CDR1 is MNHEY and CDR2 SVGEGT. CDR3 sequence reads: CASISLRDTNQETQYF. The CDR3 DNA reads TGTGCCAGCATCTCTCTCCGGGACACTAACCAAGAGACCCAGTACTTC.

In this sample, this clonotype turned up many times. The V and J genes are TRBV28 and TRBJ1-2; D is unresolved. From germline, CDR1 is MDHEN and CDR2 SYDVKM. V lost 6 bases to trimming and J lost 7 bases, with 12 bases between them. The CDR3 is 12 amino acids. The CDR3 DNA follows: TGTGCCAGCAGCTACTGGACGGCTGGCTACACCTTC. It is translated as CASSYWTAGYTF.

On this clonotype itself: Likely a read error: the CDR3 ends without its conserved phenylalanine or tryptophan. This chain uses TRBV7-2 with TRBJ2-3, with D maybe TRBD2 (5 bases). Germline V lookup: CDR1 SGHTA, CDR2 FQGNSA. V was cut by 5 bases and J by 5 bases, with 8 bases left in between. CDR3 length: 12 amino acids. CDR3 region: CASSNGLDTQYY. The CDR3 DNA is TGTGCCAGCAGCAACGGACTAGATACGCAGTATTAT.